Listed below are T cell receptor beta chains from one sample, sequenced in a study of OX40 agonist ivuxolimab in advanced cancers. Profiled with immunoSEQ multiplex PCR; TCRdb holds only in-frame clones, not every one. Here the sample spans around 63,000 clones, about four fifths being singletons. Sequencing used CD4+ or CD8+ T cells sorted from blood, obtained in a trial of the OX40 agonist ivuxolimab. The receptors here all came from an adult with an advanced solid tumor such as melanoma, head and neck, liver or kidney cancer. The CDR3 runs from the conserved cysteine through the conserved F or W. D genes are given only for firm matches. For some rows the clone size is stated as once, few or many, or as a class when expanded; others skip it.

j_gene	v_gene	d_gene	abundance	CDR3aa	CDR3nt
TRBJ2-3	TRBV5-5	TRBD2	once	CASSLGTSGTGDTQYF	TGTGCCAGCAGCTTGGGGACTAGCGGGACAGGAGATACGCAGTATTTT
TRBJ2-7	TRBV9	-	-	CASSVADGQFYEQYF	TGTGCCAGCAGCGTAGCTGATGGGCAGTTCTACGAGCAGTACTTC
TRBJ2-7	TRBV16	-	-	CASSQARGYSYEQYF	TGTGCCAGCAGCCAAGCCAGGGGCTACTCCTACGAGCAGTACTTC
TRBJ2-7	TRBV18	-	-	CASSPEVTSYEQYF	TGTGCCAGCTCACCGGAAGTAACGTCCTACGAGCAGTACTTC
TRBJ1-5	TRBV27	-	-	CASSSSYGQPQHF	TGTGCCAGCAGTTCCTCCTACGGTCAGCCCCAGCATTTT
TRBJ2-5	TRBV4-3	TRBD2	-	CASSQGSRAGGPSETQYF	TGCGCCAGCAGCCAAGGAAGTAGGGCGGGGGGGCCCTCGGAGACCCAGTACTTC
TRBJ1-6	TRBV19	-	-	CASSFRNSPLHF	TGTGCCAGTAGTTTCAGAAATTCACCCCTCCACTTT
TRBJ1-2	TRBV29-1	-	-	CSVGQTNYGYTF	TGCAGCGTCGGGCAGACCAACTATGGCTACACCTTC
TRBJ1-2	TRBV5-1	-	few	CASSLAGNSNVGYTF	TGCGCCAGCAGCTTGGCGGGGAACAGCAACGTAGGCTACACCTTC
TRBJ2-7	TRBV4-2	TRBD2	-	CASSQATSGSVYEQYF	TGTGCCAGCAGCCAAGCCACTAGCGGGAGTGTCTACGAGCAGTACTTC
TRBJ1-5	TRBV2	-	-	CASSSAGDSNQPQHF	TGTGCCAGCAGTTCGGCGGGAGACAGCAATCAGCCCCAGCATTTT
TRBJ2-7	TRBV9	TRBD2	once	CASSLTSGRAYEQYF	TGTGCCAGCAGCCTTACTAGCGGGAGGGCCTACGAGCAGTACTTC
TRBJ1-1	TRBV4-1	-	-	CASSQNSIGGTEAFF	TGCGCCAGCAGCCAAAATTCAATCGGCGGCACTGAAGCTTTCTTT
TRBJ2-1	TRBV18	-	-	CASSPPYNEQFF	TGTGCCAGCTCACCGCCCTACAATGAGCAGTTCTTC
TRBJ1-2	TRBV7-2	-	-	CASSFGGGANYGYTF	TGTGCCAGCAGCTTCGGGGGCGGAGCTAACTATGGCTACACCTTC
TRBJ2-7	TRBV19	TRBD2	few	CASSPAERGIYEQYF	TGTGCCAGTAGTCCCGCGGAGCGGGGCATCTACGAGCAGTACTTC
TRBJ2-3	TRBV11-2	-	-	CASSFGGLTDTQYF	TGTGCCAGCAGCTTCGGGGGACTCACAGATACGCAGTATTTT
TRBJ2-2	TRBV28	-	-	CASSLTGELFF	TGTGCCAGCAGTTTAACCGGGGAGCTGTTTTTT
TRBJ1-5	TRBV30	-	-	CAWSVGGGWGPQHF	TGTGCCTGGAGTGTCGGTGGGGGATGGGGGCCCCAGCATTTT
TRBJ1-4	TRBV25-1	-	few	CASREGRPNEKLFF	TGTGCCAGCAGGGAAGGACGGCCAAATGAAAAACTGTTTTTT
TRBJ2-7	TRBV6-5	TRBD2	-	CASTPSGIPYEQYF	TGTGCCAGCACCCCTAGCGGGATTCCCTACGAGCAGTACTTC
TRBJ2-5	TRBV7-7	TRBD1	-	CASSPNRGETQYF	TGTGCTAGCAGCCCAAACAGGGGAGAGACCCAGTACTTC
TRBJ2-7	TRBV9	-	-	CASSVEAYPFEQYF	TGTGCCAGCAGCGTAGAGGCATATCCTTTCGAGCAGTACTTC
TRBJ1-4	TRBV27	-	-	CASSLWTAGNEKLFF	TGTGCCAGCAGTTTATGGACAGCGGGTAATGAAAAACTGTTTTTT
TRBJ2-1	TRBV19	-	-	CASSIQASSYNEQFF	TGTGCCAGTAGTATTCAGGCTAGCTCCTACAATGAGCAGTTCTTC
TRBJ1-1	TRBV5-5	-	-	CASSLGRHEAFF	TGTGCCAGCAGCTTGGGACGACATGAAGCTTTCTTT
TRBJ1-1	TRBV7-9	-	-	CASSFGGEAFF	TGTGCCAGCAGCTTTGGGGGAGAAGCTTTCTTT
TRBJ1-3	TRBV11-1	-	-	CASSFQPGNTIYF	TGTGCCAGCAGCTTTCAACCCGGAAACACCATATATTTT
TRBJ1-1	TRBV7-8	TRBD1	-	CASSPDRGNAEAFF	TGTGCCAGCAGCCCCGACAGGGGGAACGCTGAAGCTTTCTTT
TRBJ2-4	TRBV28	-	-	CASSSPGAGWAKNIQYF	TGTGCCAGCAGTTCCCCGGGGGCGGGGTGGGCCAAAAACATTCAGTACTTC
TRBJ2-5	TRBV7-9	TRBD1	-	CASRGQGARTENF	TGTGCCAGCAGGGGACAGGGGGCGAGGACCGAGAACTTC
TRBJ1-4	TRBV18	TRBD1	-	CASSPSGTGVNEKLFF	TGTGCCAGCTCACCATCAGGGACAGGGGTTAATGAAAAACTGTTTTTT
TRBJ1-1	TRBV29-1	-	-	CSVGRAGKGPEAFF	TGCAGCGTGGGGAGGGCAGGGAAGGGCCCTGAAGCTTTCTTT
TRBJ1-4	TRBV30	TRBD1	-	CACKRGQGGYEKLFF	TGTGCCTGCAAAAGGGGCCAAGGGGGCTACGAAAAACTGTTTTTT
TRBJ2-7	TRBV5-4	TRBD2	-	CASSEGLAGSYEQYF	TGTGCCAGCAGCGAGGGACTAGCGGGCTCCTACGAGCAGTACTTC
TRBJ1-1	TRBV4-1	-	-	CASSLGENTEAFF	TGCGCCAGCAGCCTCGGTGAAAACACTGAAGCTTTCTTT
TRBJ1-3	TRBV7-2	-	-	CASSYRQSGGNTIYF	TGTGCCAGCAGCTACAGACAGAGTGGAGGAAACACCATATATTTT
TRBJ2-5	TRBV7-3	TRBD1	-	CASSLAGQGDEKTQYF	TGTGCCAGCAGCTTAGCGGGACAGGGTGACGAGAAGACCCAGTACTTC
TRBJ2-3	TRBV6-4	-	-	CASSDRFTSTDTQYF	TGTGCCAGCAGCGACAGGTTCACTAGCACAGATACGCAGTATTTT
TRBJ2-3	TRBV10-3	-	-	CAIKGLGSGDTQYF	TGTGCCATCAAGGGTCTGGGGAGCGGAGATACGCAGTATTTT
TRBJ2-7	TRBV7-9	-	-	CASSSIVTGGFSYEQYF	TGTGCCAGCAGCTCGATCGTAACAGGAGGGTTTTCCTACGAGCAGTACTTC
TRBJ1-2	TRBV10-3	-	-	CAIAPDSYGYTF	TGTGCCATCGCCCCTGACAGCTATGGCTACACCTTC
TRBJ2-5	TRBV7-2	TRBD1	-	CASSLVDRGPGETQYF	TGTGCCAGCAGCTTAGTCGACAGGGGGCCGGGAGAGACCCAGTACTTC
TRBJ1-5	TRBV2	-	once	CASSSDGEGQPQHF	TGTGCCAGCAGTTCCGACGGCGAGGGTCAGCCCCAGCATTTT
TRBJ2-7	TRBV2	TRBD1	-	CASGPRGYEQYF	TGTGCCAGCGGACCCAGGGGGTACGAGCAGTACTTC
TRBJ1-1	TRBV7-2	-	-	CASSLADGLLMNTEAFF	TGTGCCAGCAGCTTAGCGGATGGGCTCCTAATGAACACTGAAGCTTTCTTT
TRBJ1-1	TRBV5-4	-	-	CASSLIAVSNTEAFF	TGTGCCAGCAGCTTGATAGCCGTGTCGAACACTGAAGCTTTCTTT
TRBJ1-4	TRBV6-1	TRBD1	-	CASSGDRGLATNEKLFF	TGTGCCAGCAGTGGGGACAGGGGACTCGCAACTAATGAAAAACTGTTTTTT
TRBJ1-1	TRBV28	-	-	CASSFPGNTEAFF	TGTGCCAGCAGTTTTCCGGGGAACACTGAAGCTTTCTTT
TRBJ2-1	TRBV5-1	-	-	CASSFGNEQFF	TGCGCCAGCAGCTTTGGGAATGAGCAGTTCTTC
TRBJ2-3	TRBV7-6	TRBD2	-	CASSPAGGAGDTQYF	TGTGCCAGCAGCCCAGCGGGGGGGGCCGGGGATACGCAGTATTTT
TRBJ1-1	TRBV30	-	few	CAWSVQGWTEAFF	TGTGCCTGGAGTGTTCAAGGGTGGACTGAAGCTTTCTTT
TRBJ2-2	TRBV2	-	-	CASSGGYPLPGELFF	TGTGCCAGCAGTGGCGGCTATCCGCTTCCCGGGGAGCTGTTTTTT
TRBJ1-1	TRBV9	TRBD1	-	CASSVDYGTGATEAFF	TGTGCCAGCAGCGTAGATTATGGGACAGGGGCTACTGAAGCTTTCTTT
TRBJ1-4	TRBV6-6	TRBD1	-	CASSPRDRRGEKLFF	TGTGCCAGCAGTCCCCGGGACAGGCGAGGGGAAAAACTGTTTTTT